Following are 7 T cell receptor beta chains from one sample sequenced in a study of control samples from healthy donors and cancer patients. TCRdb's copy holds only in-frame clones and misses some; the assay was immunoSEQ multiplex PCR. The sample holds 120,000 or so clones, about 90% seen once. Specimen: blood. The receptors originated from a man aged 18-30 years in good health.

The CDR3 is CASSVAAGTGGRQYF. CDR3 nucleotides: TGTGCCAGCAGCGTAGCGGCCGGAACAGGGGGACGGCAGTACTTC. This chain uses TRBV9 with TRBJ2-7, with 8 bases identical to TRBD1. Unmatched junction bases numbered 11, after V lost 0 bases and J lost 9 bases. The CDR3 sequence is 15 residues long. Germline V gene sequence: CDR1 SGDLS, CDR2 YYNGEE.

The chain couples TRBV19 to TRBJ1-5; D gene unclear. CDR1 LNHDA and CDR2 SQIVND come from the germline V gene (reference sequence). Trimming took 7 bases from V and 5 from J, leaving 9 bases between them. This CDR3 region has 12 residues. The CDR3 DNA reads as TGTGCCAGTAATTGGAGAGATCAGCCCCAGCATTTT. Protein product: CASNWRDQPQHF.

This chain connects TRBV15 to TRBJ2-3; 7 bases agree with TRBD1. The CDR3 totals 15 residues. J gave up 2 bases and V 5 bases, and 7 bases lay outside the gene matches. The germline V gene encodes CDR1 LNHNV and CDR2 YYDKDF (reference sequence). As DNA, the CDR3 is TGTGCCACCAGCCTAGCAGGGGGTCACACAGATACGCAGTATTTT. Translating it yields CATSLAGGHTDTQYF.

This chain links TRBV7-9 with TRBJ2-5; 10 nucleotides line up with TRBD2. The J segment lost 5 bases and the V segment lost 5 bases, leaving 8 bases of the junction unmatched. Germline assignment: CDR1 SEHNR and CDR2 FQNEAQ (reference sequence). The length of the CDR3 is 15 residues. The CDR3 DNA follows: TGTGCCAGCAGCCAGCCAGCGGGAGGGTGGGAGACCCAGTACTTC. This encodes CASSQPAGGWETQYF.

This chain uses TRBV24-1 with TRBJ2-3, with 9 bases fitting TRBD1. V shed 4 bases and J 1 base; nucleotides not matched to a gene: 5. Germline V gene sequence: CDR1 KGHDR, CDR2 SFDVKD. CDR3 size: 16 residues. CDR3: CATSDSDRGGTDTQYF. Here the CDR3 DNA reads TGTGCCACCAGTGACTCGGACAGGGGTGGCACAGATACGCAGTATTTT.

This clone was found once. This sequence joins TRBV5-1 and TRBJ2-1, with 7 bases identical to TRBD1. CDR1 SGHRS and CDR2 YFSETQ come from the germline V gene. Trimming cost V 4 bases and J 2 bases; bases outside gene matches: 3. The CDR3 loop spans 14 amino acids. CDR3 sequence (DNA): TGCGCCAGCAGCCCGGGACAGACCTACAATGAGCAGTTCTTC. Residues: CASSPGQTYNEQFF.

J is TRBJ2-7 and V is TRBV12-5; 7 positions match TRBD2. V was pared by 0 bases and J by 2 bases, with 10 bases of the junction left unmatched. The CDR3 is 17 amino acids. Germline V gene lookup returns CDR1 LGHNT and CDR2 FRNRAP. This chain's CDR3 is CASGLVGPLAGAYEQYF. The CDR3 region has the DNA TGTGCTAGTGGTTTGGTGGGCCCCCTGGCGGGGGCCTACGAGCAGTACTTC.